This T cell receptor beta chain was captured in a study of OX40 agonist ivuxolimab in advanced cancers. A remark on this clone: This sample also contains other DNA sequences that code for the same CDR3.

This table comes from immunoSEQ multiplex PCR, and its TCRdb copy is limited to in-frame clones, with some not included. The table records roughly 13,000 clones, 76% of them present only once. From germline, CDR1 is PRHDT and CDR2 FYEKMQ (reference sequence). Trimming cost V 3 bases and J 2 bases, with 14 bases left between them. This CDR3 comprises 15 residues. This sequence joins TRBV13 and TRBJ2-7; no reliable D call. The sequenced sample was CD4+ or CD8+ T cells sorted from blood, obtained in a trial of the OX40 agonist ivuxolimab. The clonotype was recovered from an adult with an advanced solid tumor such as melanoma, head and neck, liver or kidney cancer. The CDR3 DNA follows: TGTGCCAGCAGCTTCGGTGGGGAATTACCCTACGAGCAGTACTTC. Translated, it gives CASSFGGELPYEQYF.